The TCR beta chain under discussion was sequenced for a study of CXCR3-negative and CXCR3-positive naive CD8 T cells (dated by TCRdb to 2018 to 2020). In terms of the full investigation: About 150 million TRB reads were obtained in total, roughly 1.5 +/- 0.3 million reads per library. The TRBV-TRBJ cluster analysis covered naive subsets from about five donors and memory cells from 3 donors. The diversity and physicochemical repertoire analyses included about a dozen donors pooled from two independent experiments.

For each CD8+ T cell subset, flow sorting was done in triplicate, and 250,000 to 300,000 cells per subset went directly into RLT lysis buffer. Naive CD8+ T cells were defined stringently as CD45RO-CCR7+CD27+CD95- to exclude memory contaminants. Peripheral blood mononuclear cells were isolated from buffy coats by standard density gradient centrifugation. Naive CXCR3-negative and CXCR3-positive CD8+ T cells were flow-sorted on a FACSAria III. Total RNA was extracted from sorted cells with an RNeasy Mini Kit. Here is what the overall study found, with its caveats: Because surface CD5, which has been linked to self-reactivity in mice, was comparable between naive subsets, TCR interaction strength was also inferred from TRB CDR3 physicochemical properties. Repertoire diversity was comparably high in both naive subsets but much lower in memory CD8+ T cells. TRBV-TRBJ usage was similar between naive CXCR3-negative and CXCR3-positive cells from the same donor, while memory cells showed distinct patterns. TRB CDR3s from CXCR3-positive naive cells showed higher hydrophobicity (lower Kidera factor 4), lower energy, and higher strength and volume indices than CXCR3-negative naive cells. Because CXCR3 expression was partially decreased after cryopreservation, freshly isolated PBMCs were used for most assays.

Data came from a NextSeq 550. The Human TCR Profiling Kit (MiLaboratory) was used to make UMI-labeled 5' RACE TRB cDNA libraries. The full amount of extracted RNA was used for cDNA synthesis, and the full amount of resulting cDNA was used for PCR amplification. Libraries were prepared in parallel with an identical number of PCR cycles. In the original analysis: With a requirement of at least two reads per UMI, MIGEC and MiXCR extracted about 50,000 +/- 10,000 unique UMI-labeled TRB cDNA molecules per library. Each library averaged approximately 40,000 +/- 10,000 functional in-frame TRB CDR3 nucleotide clonotypes without stop codons. After each sample was downsampled to 5000 UMI-labeled TRB molecules, VDJtools was used to calculate diversity metrics such as normalized Shannon-Wiener and Chao1. For the central five CDR3 residues, VDJtools calculated physicochemical properties weighted by clonotype size, namely interaction energy, strength, volume and Kidera factor 4. TCRdb reprocessed the reads, and each CDR3 protein sequence is entered once, without DNA. The V and J calls, along with clone size, are taken from TCRdb and not from the paper's own processing. This sample's listing comprises over 70,000 distinct CDR3 sequences. The ten largest account for roughly 0.48% of the sample.

Details on this clonotype: No cognate antigen has been identified for it.

The receptor's source is a human donor in good health. Some clones in this sample may be carry-over from other donors' samples. The sequenced sample was naive CXCR3+ CD8+ T cells from blood. This specimen's cell subset or site label, per the study, means: CD45RO-CCR7+CD27+CD95- naive CD8+ T cells expressing CXCR3 (TNR3+).

The CDR3 sequence is CASSVVRGGIISGANVLTF. The sequence joins TRBV9 to TRBJ2-6; TCRdb lists TRBD2, though no DNA is available to test this call. The CDR3 starts with the cysteine, ends with the phenylalanine, and has 19 residues. The protein alone is recorded here. From a lookup of the germline V gene, CDR1 and CDR2 are SGDLS and YYNGEE.